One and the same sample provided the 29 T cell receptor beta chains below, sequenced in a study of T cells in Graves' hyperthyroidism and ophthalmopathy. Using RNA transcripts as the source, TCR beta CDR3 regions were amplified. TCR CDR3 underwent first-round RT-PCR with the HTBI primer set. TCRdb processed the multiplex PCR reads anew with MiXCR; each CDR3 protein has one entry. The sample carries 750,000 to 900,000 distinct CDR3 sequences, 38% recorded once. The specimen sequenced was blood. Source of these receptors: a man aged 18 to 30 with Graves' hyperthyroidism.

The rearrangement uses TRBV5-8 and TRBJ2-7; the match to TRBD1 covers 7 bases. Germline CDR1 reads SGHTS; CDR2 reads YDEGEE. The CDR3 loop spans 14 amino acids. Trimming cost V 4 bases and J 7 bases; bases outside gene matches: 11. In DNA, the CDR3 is TGTGCCAGCAGCAGAGGACAGGTGGCTAAGGAGCAGTACTTC. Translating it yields CASSRGQVAKEQYF.

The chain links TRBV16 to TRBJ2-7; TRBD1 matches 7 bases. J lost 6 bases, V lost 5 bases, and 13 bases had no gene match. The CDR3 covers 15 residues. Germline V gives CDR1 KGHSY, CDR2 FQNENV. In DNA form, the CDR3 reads TGTGCCAGCAGCATGTCTGAGACAGGGATGCTCGAGCAGTACTTC. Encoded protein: CASSMSETGMLEQYF.

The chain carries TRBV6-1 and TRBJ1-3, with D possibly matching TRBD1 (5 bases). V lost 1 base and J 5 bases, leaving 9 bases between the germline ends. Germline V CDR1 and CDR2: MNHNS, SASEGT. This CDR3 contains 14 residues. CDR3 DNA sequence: TGTGCCAGCAGTGAAGGTTCAGGGAGAAACACCATATATTTT. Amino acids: CASSEGSGRNTIYF.

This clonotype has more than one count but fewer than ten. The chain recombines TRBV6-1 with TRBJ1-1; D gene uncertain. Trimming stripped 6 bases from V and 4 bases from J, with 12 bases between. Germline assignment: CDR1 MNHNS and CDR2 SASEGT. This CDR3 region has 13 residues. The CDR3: CASRGTPSTEAFF. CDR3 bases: TGTGCCAGCAGGGGAACCCCTAGCACTGAAGCTTTCTTT.

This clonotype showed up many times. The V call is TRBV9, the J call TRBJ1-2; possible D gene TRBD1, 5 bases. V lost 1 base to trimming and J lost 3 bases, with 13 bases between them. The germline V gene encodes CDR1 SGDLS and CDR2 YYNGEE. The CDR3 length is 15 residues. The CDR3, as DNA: TGTGCCAGCAGCGTATCAGAGGGGCTTCACTATGGCTACACCTTC. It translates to CASSVSEGLHYGYTF.

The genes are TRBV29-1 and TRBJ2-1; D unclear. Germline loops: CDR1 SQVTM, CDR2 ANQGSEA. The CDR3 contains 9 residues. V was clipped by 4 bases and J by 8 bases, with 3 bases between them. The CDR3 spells CSVGDEQFF. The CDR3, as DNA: TGCAGCGTTGGGGATGAGCAGTTCTTC.

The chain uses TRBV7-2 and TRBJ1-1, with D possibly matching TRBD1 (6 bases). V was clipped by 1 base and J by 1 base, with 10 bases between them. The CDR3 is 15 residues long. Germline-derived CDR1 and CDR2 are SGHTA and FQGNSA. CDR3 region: CASSLESGENTEAFF. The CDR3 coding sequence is TGTGCCAGCAGCTTAGAGTCAGGGGAGAACACTGAAGCTTTCTTT.

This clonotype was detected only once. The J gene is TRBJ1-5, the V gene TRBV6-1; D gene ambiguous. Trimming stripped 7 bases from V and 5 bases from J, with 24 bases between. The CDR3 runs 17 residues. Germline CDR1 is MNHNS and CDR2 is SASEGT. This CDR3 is CASTSGWELPSDQPQHF. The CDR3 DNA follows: TGTGCCAGCACCTCCGGGTGGGAGTTACCTTCCGATCAGCCCCAGCATTTT.

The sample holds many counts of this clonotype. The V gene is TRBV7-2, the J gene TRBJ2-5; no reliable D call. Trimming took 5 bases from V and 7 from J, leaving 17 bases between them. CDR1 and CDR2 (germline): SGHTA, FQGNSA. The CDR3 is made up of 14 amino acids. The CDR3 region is CASSPSPDRSTQYF. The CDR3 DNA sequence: TGTGCCAGCAGCCCCTCCCCTGATAGATCGACCCAGTACTTC.

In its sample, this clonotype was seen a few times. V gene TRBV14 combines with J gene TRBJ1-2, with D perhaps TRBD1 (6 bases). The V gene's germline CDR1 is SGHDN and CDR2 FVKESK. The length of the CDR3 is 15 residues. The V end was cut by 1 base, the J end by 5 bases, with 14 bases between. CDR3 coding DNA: TGTGCCAGCAGCCAAGGCGCTTGGGGGGCATATGGCTACACCTTC. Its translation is CASSQGAWGAYGYTF.

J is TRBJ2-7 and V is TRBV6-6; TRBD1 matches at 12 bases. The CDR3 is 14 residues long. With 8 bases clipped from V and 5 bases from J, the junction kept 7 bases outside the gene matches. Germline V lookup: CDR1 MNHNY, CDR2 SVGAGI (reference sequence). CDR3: CASAPGTGGDEQYF. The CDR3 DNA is TGTGCCAGCGCCCCGGGGACAGGGGGCGACGAGCAGTACTTC.

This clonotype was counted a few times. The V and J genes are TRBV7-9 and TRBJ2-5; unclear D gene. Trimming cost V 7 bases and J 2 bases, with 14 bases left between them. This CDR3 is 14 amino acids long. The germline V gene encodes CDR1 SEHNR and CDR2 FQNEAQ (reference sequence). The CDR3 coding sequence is TGTGCCAGCACTCGAGATGTGGAGCAAGAGACCCAGTACTTC. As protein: CASTRDVEQETQYF.

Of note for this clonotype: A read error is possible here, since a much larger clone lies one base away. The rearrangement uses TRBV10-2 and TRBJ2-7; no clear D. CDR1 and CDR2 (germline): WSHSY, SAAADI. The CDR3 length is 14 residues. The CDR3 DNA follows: TGCGCCAGCAAAGTAGGCAGACTCTCCTACGGGCAGTACTTC. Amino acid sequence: CASKVGRLSYGQYF.

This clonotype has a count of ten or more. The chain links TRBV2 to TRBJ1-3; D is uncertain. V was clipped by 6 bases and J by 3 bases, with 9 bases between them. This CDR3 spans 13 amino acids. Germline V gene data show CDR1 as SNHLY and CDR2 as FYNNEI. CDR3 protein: CASRKGNGNTIYF. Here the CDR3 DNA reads TGTGCCAGCAGAAAGGGTAATGGAAACACCATATATTTT. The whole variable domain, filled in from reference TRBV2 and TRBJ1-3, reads EPEVTQTPSHQVTQMGQEVILRCVPISNHLYFYWYRQILGQKVEFLVSFYNNEISEKSEIFDDQFSVERPDGSNFTLKIRSTKLEDSAMYFCASRKGNGNTIYFGEGSWLTVV.

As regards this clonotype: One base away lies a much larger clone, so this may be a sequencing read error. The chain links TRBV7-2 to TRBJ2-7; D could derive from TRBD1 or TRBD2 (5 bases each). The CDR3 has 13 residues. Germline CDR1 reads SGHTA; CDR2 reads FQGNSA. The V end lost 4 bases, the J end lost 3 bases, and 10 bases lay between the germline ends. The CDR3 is CASSWDALYEQYF. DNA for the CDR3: TGTGCCAGCAGCTGGGACGCCCTCTACGAGCAGTACTTC.

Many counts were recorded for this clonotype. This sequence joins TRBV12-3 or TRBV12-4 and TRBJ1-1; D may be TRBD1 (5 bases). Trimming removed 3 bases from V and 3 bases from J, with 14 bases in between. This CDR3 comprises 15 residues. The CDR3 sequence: CASSFGQVGDTEAFF. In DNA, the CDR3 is TGTGCCAGCAGTTTTGGTCAGGTGGGGGACACTGAAGCTTTCTTT.

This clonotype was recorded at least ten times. The chain's CDR3 is CASSLQAGIYEQYF. The CDR3 DNA reads as TGTGCCAGCAGCTTACAAGCAGGGATCTACGAGCAGTACTTC. This chain links TRBV7-2 with TRBJ2-7; D possibly corresponds to TRBD1 (5 bases). Germline CDR1 is SGHTA and CDR2 is FQGNSA. Trimming removed 2 bases from V and 3 bases from J, with 11 bases in between. The CDR3 consists of 14 residues.

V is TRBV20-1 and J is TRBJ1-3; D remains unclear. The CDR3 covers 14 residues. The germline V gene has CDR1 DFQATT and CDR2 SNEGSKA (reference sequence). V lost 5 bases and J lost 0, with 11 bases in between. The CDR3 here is CSALQPGSGNTIYF. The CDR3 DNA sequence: TGCAGTGCTCTACAGCCGGGCTCTGGAAACACCATATATTTT.

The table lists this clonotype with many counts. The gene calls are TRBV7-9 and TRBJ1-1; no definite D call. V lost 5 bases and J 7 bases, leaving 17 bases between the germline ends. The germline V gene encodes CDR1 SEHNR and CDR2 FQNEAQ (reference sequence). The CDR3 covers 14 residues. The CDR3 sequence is CASSPSEGSGEAFF. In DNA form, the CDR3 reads TGTGCCAGCAGCCCGTCCGAGGGATCCGGTGAAGCTTTCTTT.

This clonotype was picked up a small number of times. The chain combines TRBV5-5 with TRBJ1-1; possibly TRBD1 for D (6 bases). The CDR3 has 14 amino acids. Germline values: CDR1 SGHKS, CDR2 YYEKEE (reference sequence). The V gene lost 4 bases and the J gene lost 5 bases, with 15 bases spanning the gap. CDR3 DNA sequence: TGTGCCAGCAGCGTGGACAGACTCTTGACTGAAGCTTTCTTT. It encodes CASSVDRLLTEAFF.

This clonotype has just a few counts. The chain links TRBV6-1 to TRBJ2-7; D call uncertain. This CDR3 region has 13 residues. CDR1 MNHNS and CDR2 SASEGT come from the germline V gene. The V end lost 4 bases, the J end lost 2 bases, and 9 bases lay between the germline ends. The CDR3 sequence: CASSVHQAYEQYF. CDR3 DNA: TGTGCCAGCAGTGTTCACCAGGCCTACGAGCAGTACTTC.

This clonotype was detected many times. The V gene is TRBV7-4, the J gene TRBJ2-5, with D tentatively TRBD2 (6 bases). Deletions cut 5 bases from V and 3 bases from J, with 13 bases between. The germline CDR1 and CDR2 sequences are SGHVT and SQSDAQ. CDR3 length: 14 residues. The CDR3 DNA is TGTGCCAGCAGCCGAGATCAGCGGGAAGAGACCCAGTACTTC. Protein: CASSRDQREETQYF.

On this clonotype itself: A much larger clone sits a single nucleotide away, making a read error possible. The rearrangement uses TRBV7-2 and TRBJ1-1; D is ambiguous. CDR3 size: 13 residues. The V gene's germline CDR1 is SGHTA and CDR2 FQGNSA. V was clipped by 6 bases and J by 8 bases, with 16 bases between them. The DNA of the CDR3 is TGTACCAGCAGTAACAGCCACATATGGGAAGCTTTCTTT. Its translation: CTSSNSHIWEAFF.

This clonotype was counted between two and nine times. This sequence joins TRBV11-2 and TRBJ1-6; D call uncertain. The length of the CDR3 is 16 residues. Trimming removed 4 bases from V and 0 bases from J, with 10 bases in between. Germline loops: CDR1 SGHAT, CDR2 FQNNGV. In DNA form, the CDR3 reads TGTGCCAGCAGCTCCCCTACGAGCTCCTATAATTCACCCCTCCACTTT. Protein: CASSSPTSSYNSPLHF.

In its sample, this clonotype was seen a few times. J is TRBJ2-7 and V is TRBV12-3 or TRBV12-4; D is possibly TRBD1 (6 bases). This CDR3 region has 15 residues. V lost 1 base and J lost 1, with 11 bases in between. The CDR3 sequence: CASSLVQGWSYEQYF. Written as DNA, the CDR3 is TGTGCCAGCAGTTTAGTACAGGGTTGGTCCTACGAGCAGTACTTC.

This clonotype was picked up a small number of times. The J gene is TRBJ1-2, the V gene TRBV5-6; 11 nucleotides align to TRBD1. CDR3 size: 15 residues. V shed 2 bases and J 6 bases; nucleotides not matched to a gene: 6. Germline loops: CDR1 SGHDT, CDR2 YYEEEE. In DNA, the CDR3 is TGTGCCAGCAGCTTTGGAGGACAGGGGGCTCATGGCTACACCTTC. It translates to CASSFGGQGAHGYTF. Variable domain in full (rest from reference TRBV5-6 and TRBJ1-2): DAGVTQSPTHLIKTRGQQVTLRCSPKSGHDTVSWYQQALGQGPQFIFQYYEEEERQRGNFPDRFSGHQFPNYSSELNVNALLLGDSALYLCASSFGGQGAHGYTFGSGTRLTVV.

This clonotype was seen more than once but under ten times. The CDR3 coding sequence is TGCAGTGCTAGAAGACAGGGAAGTAGCGAGCAGTACTTC. This encodes CSARRQGSSEQYF. The chain couples TRBV20-1 to TRBJ2-7, with 7 bases fitting TRBD1. This CDR3 has 13 amino acids. Trimming at V came to 2 bases and at J to 6 bases, leaving 7 bases not matched to a gene. The V gene's germline CDR1 is DFQATT and CDR2 SNEGSKA (reference sequence).

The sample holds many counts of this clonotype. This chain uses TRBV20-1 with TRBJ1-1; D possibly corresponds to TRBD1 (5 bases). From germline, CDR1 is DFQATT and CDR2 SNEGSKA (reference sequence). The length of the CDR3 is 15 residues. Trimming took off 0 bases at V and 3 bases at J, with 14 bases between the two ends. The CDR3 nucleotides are TGCAGTGCTAGAGATACCGGGGGGTCGGACACTGAAGCTTTCTTT. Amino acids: CSARDTGGSDTEAFF.

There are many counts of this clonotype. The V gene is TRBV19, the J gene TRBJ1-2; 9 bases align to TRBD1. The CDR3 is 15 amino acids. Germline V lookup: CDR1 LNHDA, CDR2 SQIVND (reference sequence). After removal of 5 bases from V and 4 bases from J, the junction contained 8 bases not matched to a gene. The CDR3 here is CASSPSGQGTYGYTF. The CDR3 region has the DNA TGTGCCAGTAGTCCCTCCGGACAGGGGACCTATGGCTACACCTTC.